This T cell receptor beta chain was found in a study of blood T cell repertoires in COVID-19. Study-level background: T cells, B-cell-depleted T cells, or PBMCs supplied cDNA or gDNA.

Authors' data handling: Reference gene primer amplification gave nucleated cell count estimates. Data came from immunoSEQ multiplex PCR; TCRdb stores just in-frame clones and leaves some out. V and J calls and clone size come straight from that table; D and trimming were deduced from the DNA. The table includes more than 200,000 clones, around 86% detected once. This TCR derives from a woman aged 55-69 years with COVID-19, enrolled during active disease. The sample comprised peripheral blood.

DNA for the CDR3: TGCGCCAGCAGCCAAGATACTGGGCGAGATCAGCCCCAGCATTTT. Protein product: CASSQDTGRDQPQHF. The chain links TRBV4-3 to TRBJ1-5; no definite D call. Trimming pared 0 bases from V and 5 bases from J, leaving 11 bases between. The CDR3 is 15 amino acids. Germline V lookup: CDR1 LGHNA, CDR2 YSLEER.